Reported below is one T cell receptor (beta chain). Its cognate antigen is unknown. Before the COVID-19 pandemic, during about 2011-2019, CD4+ T cells were taken from unexposed donors. Isolation of CD4+ T cells took place after around 11 days in culture. V lost 0 bases, J lost 11 bases, and 11 bases lay in between. Germline V CDR1 and CDR2: LNHDA, SQIVND (reference sequence). The length of the CDR3 is 13 residues. The source of the sample is a study of CD4 T cells in relation to SARS-CoV-2 and coronaviruses. Sequencing was performed with immunoSEQ multiplex PCR; in TCRdb, only in-frame clones are kept and a portion is missing. The repertoire consists of some 19,000 clones, with around 80% occurring once and the leading ten covering around 16%.

What was sequenced was CD4+ T cells from PBMCs, cultured in vitro. This rearrangement joins TRBV19 to TRBJ1-5; no reliable D call. The TCR sequence derives from a human donor in good health. CDR3 in DNA: TGTGCCAGTAGTATAGATCCGCCGGCGGCCCAGCATTTT. Translating it yields CASSIDPPAAQHF.